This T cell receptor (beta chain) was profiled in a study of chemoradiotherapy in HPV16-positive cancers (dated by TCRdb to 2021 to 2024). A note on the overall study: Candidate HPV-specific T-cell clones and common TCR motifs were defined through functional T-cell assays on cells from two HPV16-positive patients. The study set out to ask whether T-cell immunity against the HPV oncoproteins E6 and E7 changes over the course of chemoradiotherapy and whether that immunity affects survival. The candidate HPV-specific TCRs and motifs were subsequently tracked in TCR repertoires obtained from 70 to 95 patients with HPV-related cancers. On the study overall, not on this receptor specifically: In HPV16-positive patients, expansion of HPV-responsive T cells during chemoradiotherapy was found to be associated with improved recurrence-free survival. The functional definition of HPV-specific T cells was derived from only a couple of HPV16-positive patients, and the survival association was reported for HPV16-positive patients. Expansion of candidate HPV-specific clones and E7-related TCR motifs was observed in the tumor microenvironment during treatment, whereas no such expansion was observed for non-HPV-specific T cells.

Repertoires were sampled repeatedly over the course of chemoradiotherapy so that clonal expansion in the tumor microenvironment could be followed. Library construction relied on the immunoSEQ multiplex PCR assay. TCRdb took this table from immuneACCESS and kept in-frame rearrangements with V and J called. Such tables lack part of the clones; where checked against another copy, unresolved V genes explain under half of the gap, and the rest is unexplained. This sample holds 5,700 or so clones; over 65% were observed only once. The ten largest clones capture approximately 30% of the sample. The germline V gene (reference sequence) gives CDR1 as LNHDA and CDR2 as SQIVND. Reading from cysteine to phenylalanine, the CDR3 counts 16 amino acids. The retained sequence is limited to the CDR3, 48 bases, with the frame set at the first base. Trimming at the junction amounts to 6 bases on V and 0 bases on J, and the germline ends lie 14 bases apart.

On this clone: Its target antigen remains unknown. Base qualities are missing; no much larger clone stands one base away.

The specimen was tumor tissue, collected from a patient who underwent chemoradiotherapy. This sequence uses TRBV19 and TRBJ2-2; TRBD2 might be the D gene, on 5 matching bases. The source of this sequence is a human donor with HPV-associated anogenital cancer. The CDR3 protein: CASSPRGLSNTGELFF. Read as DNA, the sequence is TGTGCCAGTAGCCCTCGTGGACTGTCGAACACCGGGGAGCTGTTTTTT.